This T cell receptor (beta chain) was identified during a study of read filtering for tumor transcriptome and immune sequencing. Points from the study as a whole: Correlation between methods rose after single-read clonotypes were removed.

The library was built from about 400 ng RNA with molecular barcoded adaptors for alpha/delta and beta/gamma chains. TCRdb reprocessed the reads with MiXCR, giving one entry per CDR3 protein. The profile shows 90,000 or so distinct CDR3 sequences, 20% to 25% of them singletons. Trimming took off 5 bases at V and 7 bases at J, with 5 bases between the two ends. The germline V gene encodes CDR1 MNHNS and CDR2 SASEGT. The CDR3 length is 10 residues. This clonotype was counted a single time. Its antigen is currently unknown. With a much larger clone just one base away, this may be a read error. V and J are TRBV6-1 and TRBJ1-2; D is ambiguous. The sequence was collected from a donor aged 40 or over with multiple myeloma. Sequenced: a population of CD138-negative cells sorted from bone marrow. CDR3 bases: TGTGCCAGCAGTCAGAGTGGCTACACCTTC. This encodes CASSQSGYTF.